The next 24 T cell receptor beta chains were all read from a single sample in a study of cytomegalovirus exposure and HLA in healthy donors. Both 60 Vbeta primers and 13 Jbeta primers went into the PCR. Sequenced by immunoSEQ multiplex PCR; TCRdb stores in-frame clones only, minus some. The sample lists over 120,000 clones; about four fifths were seen once. Specimen: PBMCs. Receptors originate from a woman under 30 in good health and CMV-seropositive.

V is TRBV19 and J is TRBJ2-5, with TRBD1 matching 8 bases. The junction had 5 bases not matched to a gene; V was cut back by 2 bases and J by 3 bases. CDR3 size: 15 residues. CDR1 and CDR2 from the germline V gene are LNHDA and SQIVND (reference sequence). This CDR3 reads CASSIQGASEETQYF. The CDR3 nucleotides read TGTGCCAGTAGTATACAGGGGGCTAGCGAAGAGACCCAGTACTTC.

The chain is built from TRBV27 and TRBJ2-6; 7 nucleotides align to TRBD1. The V gene end was trimmed by 0 bases and the J gene end by 0 bases; junction bases not matched to a gene: 2. CDR3 length: 17 residues. The germline V gene has CDR1 MNHEY and CDR2 SMNVEV (reference sequence). This CDR3 reads CASSLSTGVSGANVLTF. The CDR3 DNA follows: TGTGCCAGCAGTTTATCCACAGGGGTCTCTGGGGCCAACGTCCTGACTTTC.

This rearrangement joins TRBV18 to TRBJ2-7; D may be TRBD1 (6 bases). Trimming took 0 bases from V and 6 from J, leaving 15 bases between them. This CDR3 spans 15 amino acids. The germline V gene has CDR1 KGHSH and CDR2 LQKENI. The CDR3 protein is CASSPPATGRGEQYF. CDR3 in DNA: TGTGCCAGCTCACCACCCGCTACAGGGAGAGGCGAGCAGTACTTC.

V and J are TRBV5-6 and TRBJ2-5; 7 bases fit TRBD2. The DNA end is a closer match to TRBJ2-7, so the J assignment may be wrong. Germline CDR1 and CDR2: SGHDT and YYEEEE. This CDR3 is built from 15 residues. In nucleotides, the CDR3 is TGTGCCAGCACGCAGAGAGGTGCGGGGAGGGGCGAGCAGTACTTC. It codes for CASTQRGAGRGEQYF.

This clone has only a few counts. The V and J genes are TRBV19 and TRBJ1-5, with D perhaps TRBD1 (6 bases). Deletions cut 6 bases from V and 0 bases from J, with 18 bases between. CDR1 and CDR2 (germline): LNHDA, SQIVND (reference sequence). The CDR3 loop spans 17 amino acids. The CDR3 coding sequence is TGTGCCAGTAGGGTCGGGAGGGGGGCTTATAGCAATCAGCCCCAGCATTTT. It codes for CASRVGRGAYSNQPQHF.

This clone was found a few times. V usage is TRBV12-5 and J usage is TRBJ1-1; D remains ambiguous. This CDR3 is 12 amino acids long. The germline V gene encodes CDR1 LGHNT and CDR2 FRNRAP. V gave up 7 bases and J gave up 7 bases, with 13 bases separating them. The DNA for the CDR3 is TGTGCTAGTGCCAAGACAAATTGTGAAGCTTTCTTT. This codes for CASAKTNCEAFF.

The chain carries TRBV9 and TRBJ2-7; TRBD2 matches 7 bases. V gave up 4 bases and J gave up 0 bases; unmatched junction bases: 10. The CDR3 has 16 amino acids. CDR1 and CDR2 from the germline V gene are SGDLS and YYNGEE. This CDR3 reads CASSPRSGVISYEQYF. In DNA form, the CDR3 reads TGTGCCAGCAGCCCCCGAAGCGGGGTAATCTCCTACGAGCAGTACTTC.

In this sample, this clone turned up once. This rearrangement joins TRBV2 to TRBJ2-5, with a tentative D call TRBD2 (6 bases). Trimming removed 7 bases from V and 1 base from J, with 10 bases in between. The CDR3 runs 13 residues. Germline CDR1 is SNHLY and CDR2 is FYNNEI. DNA for the CDR3: TGTGCCAGCACCCGGGGAGGCCAAGAGACCCAGTACTTC. Its protein is CASTRGGQETQYF.

The chain couples TRBV1 to TRBJ1-6; TRBD1, the table's D call, was not compared with the DNA. TRBV1 is deemed a pseudogene. This CDR3 spans 20 amino acids. Here the CDR3 reads CTSSQGRPGQGAGGSSPLHF. DNA of the CDR3: TGCACCAGCAGCCAAGGAAGACCGGGACAGGGGGCTGGGGGTTCCTCACCCCTCCACTTT.

This rearrangement joins TRBV6-1 to TRBJ1-6; a weak D match, TRBD1 (5 bases). V was shortened by 2 bases and J by 0 bases, with 11 bases between the two germline ends. The CDR3 sequence is 17 residues long. Per the germline V gene, CDR1 is MNHNS and CDR2 is SASEGT. DNA for the CDR3: TGTGCCAGCAGTGAACCCCCCGGGGGCTCCTATAATTCACCCCTCCACTTT. It encodes CASSEPPGGSYNSPLHF.

V gene TRBV6-4 combines with J gene TRBJ2-3, with 13 nucleotides matching TRBD2. The CDR3 is 17 residues long. V was pared by 3 bases and J by 6 bases, with 9 bases of the junction left unmatched. Germline V CDR1 and CDR2: MRHNA, SNTAGT. CDR3 loop: CASSEGLAGRHADTQYF. The CDR3 DNA is TGTGCCAGCAGTGAGGGACTAGCGGGGCGACATGCGGATACGCAGTATTTT.

CDR3 bases: TGTGCCAGTAGTACGACAGAGAGATATCAGCCCCAGCATTTT. Protein sequence: CASSTTERYQPQHF. This chain links TRBV19 with TRBJ1-5; D may be TRBD1 (5 bases). The CDR3 consists of 14 residues. Germline V CDR1 and CDR2: LNHDA, SQIVND (reference sequence). The ends were cut back, 4 bases at V and 5 bases at J, with 12 bases in the middle.

V and J are TRBV5-1 and TRBJ1-2, with 8 positions matching TRBD1. The germline V gene encodes CDR1 SGHRS and CDR2 YFSETQ. The trim removed 0 bases at V and 7 bases at J, leaving 2 bases unmatched. This CDR3 is 13 amino acids long. The CDR3 loop is CASSLAGGPGYTF. For the CDR3, the DNA is TGCGCCAGCAGCTTGGCAGGGGGCCCTGGCTACACCTTC.

The chain has TRBV2 and TRBJ2-3; 10 nucleotides align to TRBD1. The CDR3 extends over 14 amino acids. Germline CDR1 and CDR2: SNHLY and FYNNEI. V lost 8 bases, J lost 4 bases, and 6 bases stayed unmatched. CDR3 nucleotides: TGTGCCAGCGGACCGGGACAGGGGTCAGATACGCAGTATTTT. Translating gives CASGPGQGSDTQYF. Full variable domain (remainder filled in from reference TRBV2 and TRBJ2-3): EPEVTQTPSHQVTQMGQEVILRCVPISNHLYFYWYRQILGQKVEFLVSFYNNEISEKSEIFDDQFSVERPDGSNFTLKIRSTKLEDSAMYFCASGPGQGSDTQYFGPGTRLTVL.

The chain joins TRBV6-5 to TRBJ2-5; 9 nucleotides line up with TRBD2. Germline V lookup: CDR1 MNHEY, CDR2 SVGAGI. Losses at the gene ends were 2 bases for V and 5 bases for J; bases not matched to a gene: 6. CDR3 length: 15 residues. CDR3 protein: CASSYASGVPETQYF. The CDR3 DNA is TGTGCCAGCAGTTACGCTAGCGGGGTGCCGGAGACCCAGTACTTC.

The chain combines TRBV6-5 with TRBJ1-3, with D perhaps TRBD1 (5 bases). The V end lost 4 bases, the J end lost 0 bases, and 10 bases lay between the germline ends. Germline V gene lookup returns CDR1 MNHEY and CDR2 SVGAGI. The CDR3 is 15 residues long. CDR3 bases: TGTGCCAGCAGTTTGGGCAGGGTCTCTGGAAACACCATATATTTT. This encodes CASSLGRVSGNTIYF.

V usage is TRBV27 and J usage is TRBJ1-2, with 9 bases matching TRBD1. V gave up 6 bases and J gave up 5 bases; unmatched junction bases: 7. Germline V gene data show CDR1 as MNHEY and CDR2 as SMNVEV (reference sequence). This CDR3 region has 14 residues. As DNA, the CDR3 is TGTGCCAGCAGGGGGACAGGGAAAATTTATGGCTACACCTTC. It codes for CASRGTGKIYGYTF.

The chain recombines TRBV4-1 with TRBJ1-4, with 9 bases matching TRBD1. Losses at the gene ends were 3 bases for V and 7 bases for J; bases not matched to a gene: 6. In germline, CDR1 is MGHRA, CDR2 YSYEKL. There are 15 residues in the CDR3. CDR3 coding DNA: TGCGCCAGCAGCCAGCACGGGACAGGGAGTGAAAAACTGTTTTTT. Protein sequence: CASSQHGTGSEKLFF.

The rearrangement links TRBV6-4 to TRBJ2-6; possibly TRBD1 for D (5 bases). The CDR3 sequence is 15 residues long. Trimming stripped 3 bases from V and 4 bases from J, with 10 bases between. Germline values: CDR1 MRHNA, CDR2 SNTAGT. The CDR3 nucleotides are TGTGCCAGCAGTGAGGGGCCTTCGGGGGCCAACGTCCTGACTTTC. This encodes CASSEGPSGANVLTF.

V gene TRBV5-1 combines with J gene TRBJ2-3, with TRBD1 matching over 7 bases. Germline CDR1 is SGHRS and CDR2 is YFSETQ. CDR3 size: 14 residues. The ends lost 1 base at V and 4 bases at J; junction bases unmatched: 3. The DNA of the CDR3 is TGCGCCAGCAGCTTGAGGCAGGGGGCAGATACGCAGTATTTT. Its protein is CASSLRQGADTQYF.

This sequence joins TRBV2 and TRBJ2-5; 7 bases map to TRBD2. The DNA end is more similar to TRBJ2-7, so the J call may be wrong. CDR1 is SNHLY, CDR2 FYNNEI, per germline. The CDR3 is made up of 13 amino acids. CDR3 DNA sequence: TGTGCCAGCATACCGACGGGAGGCTACGAGCAGTACTTC. Protein: CASIPTGGYEQYF.

The V and J genes are TRBV2 and TRBJ2-7; 9 bases map to TRBD2. The V segment lost 7 bases and the J segment 0 bases; nucleotides outside the gene matches: 16. The V gene's germline CDR1 is SNHLY and CDR2 FYNNEI. This CDR3 spans 18 amino acids. The CDR3 DNA reads TGTGCCAGCACCAAACTCGGGACTAGCAGGCTTGACTCCTACGAGCAGTACTTC. Amino acids: CASTKLGTSRLDSYEQYF.

The chain combines TRBV5-5 with TRBJ2-6, with 9 bases identical to TRBD1. The germline V gene encodes CDR1 SGHKS and CDR2 YYEKEE (reference sequence). The trim removed 5 bases at V and 2 bases at J, leaving 14 bases unmatched. This CDR3 has 19 amino acids. CDR3 in DNA: TGTGCCAGCAGATCGTCCGGGACAGGGATATCACCTGGGGCCAACGTCCTGACTTTC. This encodes CASRSSGTGISPGANVLTF.

The chain combines TRBV27 with TRBJ1-1, with D possibly matching TRBD1 (6 bases). This CDR3 has 13 amino acids. Germline CDR1 MNHEY, CDR2 SMNVEV (reference sequence). Trimming removed 5 bases from V and 10 bases from J, with 17 bases in between. As DNA, the CDR3 is TGTGCCAGCAGTCCAGGACAGTGGGCGAGAGCTTTCTTT. Protein product: CASSPGQWARAFF.